The sequence of this TCR beta chain was determined in a study of T cell clonality in common variable immunodeficiency. Clones were sequenced by immunoSEQ multiplex PCR, and TCRdb holds only the in-frame ones, with some missing. The table lists tens of thousands of clones, no singletons, with about 5.9% in the top ten. Donors gave roughly 4.5 to 8.5 ml heparinized peripheral whole blood. Overall study results and limits: Reportedly, TCR beta sequences from common variable immunodeficiency showed fewer deletions and N-nucleotide insertions. CVID patient heterogeneity limited repertoire-clinical complication correlations. Shared TCRbeta clones were fewer between CVID subjects than controls.

V trimming: 5 bases; J trimming: 5 bases; junction bases outside the gene matches: 7. This CDR3 has 15 residues. From germline, CDR1 is SGHTA and CDR2 FQGNSA. This clone came up many times. What it recognizes is unknown. The read ends 3 residues before the CDR3 terminus; that terminus is restored from the germline J gene. The source is a person between 18 and 69 years old in good health. This chain connects TRBV7-2 to TRBJ2-2; TRBD2 matches 8 bases. The sample was peripheral blood mononuclear cells. The CDR3 bases that were read are TGTGCCAGCAGCCGACCGGGGGGGCGGACCGGGGAG. This translates into CASSRPGGRTGE. The CDR3 in its entirety is CASSRPGGRTGELFF.